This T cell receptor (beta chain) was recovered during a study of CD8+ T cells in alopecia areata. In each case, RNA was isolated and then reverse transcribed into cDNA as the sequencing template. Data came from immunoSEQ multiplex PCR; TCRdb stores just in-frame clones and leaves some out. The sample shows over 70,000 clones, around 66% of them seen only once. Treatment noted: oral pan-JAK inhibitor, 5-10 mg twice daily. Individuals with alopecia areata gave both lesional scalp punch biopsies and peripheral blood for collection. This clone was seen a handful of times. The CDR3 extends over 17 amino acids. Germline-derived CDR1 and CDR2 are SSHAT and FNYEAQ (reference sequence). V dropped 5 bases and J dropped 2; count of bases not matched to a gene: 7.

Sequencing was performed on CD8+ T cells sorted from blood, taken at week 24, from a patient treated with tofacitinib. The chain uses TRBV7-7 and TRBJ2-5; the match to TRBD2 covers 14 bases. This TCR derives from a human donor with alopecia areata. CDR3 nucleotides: TGTGCCAGCAGCCCCGGGACTAGCGGGAGTTATCAAGAGACCCAGTACTTC. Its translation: CASSPGTSGSYQETQYF. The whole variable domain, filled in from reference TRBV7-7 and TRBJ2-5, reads GAGVSQSPRYKVTKRGQDVTLRCDPISSHATLYWYQQALGQGPEFLTYFNYEAQPDKSGLPSDRFSAERPEGSISTLTIQRTEQRDSAMYRCASSPGTSGSYQETQYFGPGTRLLVL.